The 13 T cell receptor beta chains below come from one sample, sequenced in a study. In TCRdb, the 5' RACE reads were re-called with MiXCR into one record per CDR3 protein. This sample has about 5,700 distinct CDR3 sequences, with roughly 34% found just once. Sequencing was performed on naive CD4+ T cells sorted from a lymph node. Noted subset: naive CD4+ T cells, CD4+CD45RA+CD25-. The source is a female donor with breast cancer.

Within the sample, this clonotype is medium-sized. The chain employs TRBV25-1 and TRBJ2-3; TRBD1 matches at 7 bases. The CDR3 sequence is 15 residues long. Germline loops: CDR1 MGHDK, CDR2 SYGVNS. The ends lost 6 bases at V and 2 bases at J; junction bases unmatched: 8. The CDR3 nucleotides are TGTGCCAGCAGAGATGACAGGGCCTTCACAGATACGCAGTATTTT. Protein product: CASRDDRAFTDTQYF.

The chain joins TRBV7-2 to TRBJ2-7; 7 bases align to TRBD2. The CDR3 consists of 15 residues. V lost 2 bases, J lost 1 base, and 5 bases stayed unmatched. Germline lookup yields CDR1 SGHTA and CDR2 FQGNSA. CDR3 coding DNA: TGTGCCAGCAGCTTAATAGCGGGTTATTCCTACGAGCAGTACTTC. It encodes CASSLIAGYSYEQYF.

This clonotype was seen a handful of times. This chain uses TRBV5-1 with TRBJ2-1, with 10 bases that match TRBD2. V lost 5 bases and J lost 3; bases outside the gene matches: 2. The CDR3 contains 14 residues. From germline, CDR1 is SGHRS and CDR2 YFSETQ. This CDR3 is CASSSSGSYNEQFF. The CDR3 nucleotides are TGCGCCAGCAGTTCTAGCGGGAGCTACAATGAGCAGTTCTTC.

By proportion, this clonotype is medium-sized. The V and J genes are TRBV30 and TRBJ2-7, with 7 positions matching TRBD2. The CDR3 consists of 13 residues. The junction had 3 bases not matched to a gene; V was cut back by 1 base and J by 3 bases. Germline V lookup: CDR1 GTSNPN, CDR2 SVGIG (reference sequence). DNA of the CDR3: TGTGCCTGGAGTGCCGGACTAGTCTACGAGCAGTACTTC. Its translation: CAWSAGLVYEQYF. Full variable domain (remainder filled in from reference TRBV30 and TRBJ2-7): SQTIHQWPATLVQPVGSPLSLECTVEGTSNPNLYWYRQAAGRGLQLLFYSVGIGQISSEVPQNLSASRPQDRQFILSSKKLLLSDSGFYLCAWSAGLVYEQYFGPGTRLTVT.

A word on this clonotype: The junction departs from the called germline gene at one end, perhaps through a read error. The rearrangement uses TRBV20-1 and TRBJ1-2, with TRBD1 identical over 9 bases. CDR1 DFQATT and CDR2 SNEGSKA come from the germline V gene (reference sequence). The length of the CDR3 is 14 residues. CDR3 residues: CGASVPGTGYGYTF. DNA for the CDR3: TGCGGTGCTAGCGTCCCCGGGACAGGGTATGGCTACACCTTC.

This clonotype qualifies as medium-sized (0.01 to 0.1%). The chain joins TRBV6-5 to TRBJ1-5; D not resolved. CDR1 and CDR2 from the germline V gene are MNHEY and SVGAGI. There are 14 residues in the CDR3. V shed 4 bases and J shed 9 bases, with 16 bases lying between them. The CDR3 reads CASSSGRTPSPQHF. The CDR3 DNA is TGTGCCAGCAGTTCCGGACGGACTCCTTCGCCCCAGCATTTT.

This chain's CDR3 is CSTNDRDWETQYF. DNA of the CDR3: TGCAGCACGAACGACAGGGATTGGGAGACCCAGTACTTC. The rearrangement joins TRBV29-1 to TRBJ2-5, with 7 nucleotides matching TRBD1. Germline V gives CDR1 SQVTM, CDR2 ANQGSEA. CDR3 length equals 13 residues. The junction had 11 bases not matched to a gene; V was cut back by 8 bases and J by 5 bases.

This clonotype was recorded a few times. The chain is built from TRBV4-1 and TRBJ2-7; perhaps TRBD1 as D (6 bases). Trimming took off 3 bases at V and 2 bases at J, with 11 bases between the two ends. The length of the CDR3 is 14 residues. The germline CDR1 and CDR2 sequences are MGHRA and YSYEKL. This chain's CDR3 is CASSQNRQAYEQYF. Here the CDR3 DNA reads TGCGCCAGCAGCCAGAACCGACAGGCCTACGAGCAGTACTTC.

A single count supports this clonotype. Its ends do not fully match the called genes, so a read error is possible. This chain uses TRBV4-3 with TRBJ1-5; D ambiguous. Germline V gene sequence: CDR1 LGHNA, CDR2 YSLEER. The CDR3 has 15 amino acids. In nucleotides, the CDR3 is TGCGCCAGCAGCCAAGAGGCTACCTCCTATCAGGCCCAGCATTTT. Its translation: CASSQEATSYQAQHF.

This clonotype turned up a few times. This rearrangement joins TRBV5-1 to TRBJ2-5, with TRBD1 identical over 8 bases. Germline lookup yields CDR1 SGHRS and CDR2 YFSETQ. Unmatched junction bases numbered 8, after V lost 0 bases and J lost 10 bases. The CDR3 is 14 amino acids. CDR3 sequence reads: CASSLGDRTGDQYF. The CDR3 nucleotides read TGCGCCAGCAGCTTGGGGGACAGGACGGGGGACCAGTACTTC. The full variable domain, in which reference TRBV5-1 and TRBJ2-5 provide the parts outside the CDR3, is KAGVTQTPRYLIKTRGQQVTLSCSPISGHRSVSWYQQTPGQGLQFLFEYFSETQRNKGNFPGRFSGRQFSNSRSEMNVSTLELGDSALYLCASSLGDRTGDQYFGPGTRLLVL.

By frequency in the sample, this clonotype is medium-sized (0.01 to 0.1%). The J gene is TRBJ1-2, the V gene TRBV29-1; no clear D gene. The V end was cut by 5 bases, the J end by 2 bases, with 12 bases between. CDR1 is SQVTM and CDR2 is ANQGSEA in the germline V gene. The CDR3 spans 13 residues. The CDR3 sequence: CSVTAKENYGYTF. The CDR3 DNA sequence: TGCAGCGTTACGGCCAAAGAAAACTATGGCTACACCTTC.

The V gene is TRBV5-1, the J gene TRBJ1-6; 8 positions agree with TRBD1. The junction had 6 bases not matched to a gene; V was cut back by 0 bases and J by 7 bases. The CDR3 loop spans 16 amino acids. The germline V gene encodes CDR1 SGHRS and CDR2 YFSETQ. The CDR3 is CASSLERRTGNSPLHF. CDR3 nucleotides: TGCGCCAGCAGCTTGGAACGGAGGACAGGGAATTCACCCCTCCACTTT. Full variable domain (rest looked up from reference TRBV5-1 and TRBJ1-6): KAGVTQTPRYLIKTRGQQVTLSCSPISGHRSVSWYQQTPGQGLQFLFEYFSETQRNKGNFPGRFSGRQFSNSRSEMNVSTLELGDSALYLCASSLERRTGNSPLHFGNGTRLTVT.

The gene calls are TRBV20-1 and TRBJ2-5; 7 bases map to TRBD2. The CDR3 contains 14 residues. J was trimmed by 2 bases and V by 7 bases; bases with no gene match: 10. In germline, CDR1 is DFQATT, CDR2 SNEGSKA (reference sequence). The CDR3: CSEVLAGQQETQYF. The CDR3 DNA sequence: TGCAGTGAGGTTTTAGCGGGCCAACAAGAGACCCAGTACTTC.